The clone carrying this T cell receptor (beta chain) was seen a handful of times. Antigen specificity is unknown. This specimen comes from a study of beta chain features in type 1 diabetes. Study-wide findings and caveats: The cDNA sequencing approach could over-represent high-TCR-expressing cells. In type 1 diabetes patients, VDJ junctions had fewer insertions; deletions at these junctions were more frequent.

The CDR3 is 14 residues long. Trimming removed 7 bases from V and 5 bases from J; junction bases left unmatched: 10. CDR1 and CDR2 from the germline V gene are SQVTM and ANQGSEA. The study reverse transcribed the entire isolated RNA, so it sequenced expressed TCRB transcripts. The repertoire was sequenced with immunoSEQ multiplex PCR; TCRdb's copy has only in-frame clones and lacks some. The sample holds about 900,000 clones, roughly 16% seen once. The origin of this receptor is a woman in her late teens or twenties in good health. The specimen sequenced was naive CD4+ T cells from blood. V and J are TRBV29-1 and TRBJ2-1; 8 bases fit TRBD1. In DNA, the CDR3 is TGCAGCGCTGCTCGACAGGGGACGAACAATGAGCAGTTCTTC. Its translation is CSAARQGTNNEQFF.